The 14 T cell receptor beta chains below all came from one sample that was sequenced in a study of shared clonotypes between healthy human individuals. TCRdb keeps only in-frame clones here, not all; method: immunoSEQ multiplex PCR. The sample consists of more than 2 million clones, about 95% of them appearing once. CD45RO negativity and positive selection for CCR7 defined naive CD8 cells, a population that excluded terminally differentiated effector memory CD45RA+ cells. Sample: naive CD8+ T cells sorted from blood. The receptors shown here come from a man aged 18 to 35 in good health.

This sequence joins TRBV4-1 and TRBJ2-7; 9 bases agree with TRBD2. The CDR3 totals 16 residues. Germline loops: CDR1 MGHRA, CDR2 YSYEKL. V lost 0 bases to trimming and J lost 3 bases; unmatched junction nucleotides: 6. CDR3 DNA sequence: TGCGCCAGCAGCCAAGATCGACTAGCGGACGACTACGAGCAGTACTTC. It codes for CASSQDRLADDYEQYF.

The CDR3, as DNA: TGCGCCAGCAGCTCGGACCAGGGGGCGTTGGGAGAGACCCAGTACTTC. Its protein product is CASSSDQGALGETQYF. The chain has TRBV5-1 and TRBJ2-5, with 8 nucleotides matching TRBD1. With 3 bases clipped from V and 4 bases from J, the junction kept 11 bases outside the gene matches. The CDR3 has 16 residues. Germline CDR1 is SGHRS and CDR2 is YFSETQ.

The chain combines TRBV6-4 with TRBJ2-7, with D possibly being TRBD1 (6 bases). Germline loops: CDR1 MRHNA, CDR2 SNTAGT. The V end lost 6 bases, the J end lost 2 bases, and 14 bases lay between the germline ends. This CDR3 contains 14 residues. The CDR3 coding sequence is TGTGCCAGCAGGACCGGACAGCTAGCCTACGAGCAGTACTTC. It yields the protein CASRTGQLAYEQYF.

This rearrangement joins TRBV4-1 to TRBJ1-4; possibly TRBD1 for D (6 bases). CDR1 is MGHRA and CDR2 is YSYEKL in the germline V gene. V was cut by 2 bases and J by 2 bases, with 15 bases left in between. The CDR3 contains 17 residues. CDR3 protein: CASSQWGAGRTNEKLFF. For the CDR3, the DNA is TGCGCCAGCAGCCAATGGGGGGCGGGACGGACTAATGAAAAACTGTTTTTT.

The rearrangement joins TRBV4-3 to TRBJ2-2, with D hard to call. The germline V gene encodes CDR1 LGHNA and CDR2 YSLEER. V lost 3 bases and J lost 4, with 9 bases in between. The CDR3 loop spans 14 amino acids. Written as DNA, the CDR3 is TGCGCCAGCAGCCACTACCCCTCCACCGGGGAGCTGTTTTTT. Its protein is CASSHYPSTGELFF.

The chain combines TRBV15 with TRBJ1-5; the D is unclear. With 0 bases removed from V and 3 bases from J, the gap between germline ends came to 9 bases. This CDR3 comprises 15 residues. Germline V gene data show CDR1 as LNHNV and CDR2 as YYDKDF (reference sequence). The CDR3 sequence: CATSRDFSHNQPQHF. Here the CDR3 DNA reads TGTGCCACCAGCAGAGATTTCAGCCACAATCAGCCCCAGCATTTT. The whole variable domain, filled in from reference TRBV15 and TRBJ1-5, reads DAMVIQNPRYQVTQFGKPVTLSCSQTLNHNVMYWYQQKSSQAPKLLFHYYDKDFNNEADTPDNFQSRRPNTSFCFLDIRSPGLGDTAMYLCATSRDFSHNQPQHFGDGTRLSIL.

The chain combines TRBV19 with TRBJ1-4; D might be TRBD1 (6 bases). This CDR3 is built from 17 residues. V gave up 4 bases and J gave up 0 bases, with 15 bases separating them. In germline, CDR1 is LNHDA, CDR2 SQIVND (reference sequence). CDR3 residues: CASSTHRDISTNEKLFF. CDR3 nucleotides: TGTGCCAGTAGTACACACCGGGACATATCAACTAATGAAAAACTGTTTTTT.

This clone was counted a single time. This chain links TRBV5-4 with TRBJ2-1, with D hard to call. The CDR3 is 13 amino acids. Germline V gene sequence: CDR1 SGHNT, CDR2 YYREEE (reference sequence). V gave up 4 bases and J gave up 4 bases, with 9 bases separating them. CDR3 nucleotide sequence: TGTGCCAGCAGCCCACAAAATTACAATGAGCAGTTCTTC. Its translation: CASSPQNYNEQFF.

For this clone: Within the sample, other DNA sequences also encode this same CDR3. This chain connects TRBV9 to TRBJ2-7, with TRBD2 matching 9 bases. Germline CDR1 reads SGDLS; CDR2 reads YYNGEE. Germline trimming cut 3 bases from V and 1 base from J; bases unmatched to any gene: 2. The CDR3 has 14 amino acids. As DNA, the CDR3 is TGTGCCAGCAGCGCGGGACTAGCATCCTACGAGCAGTACTTC. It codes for CASSAGLASYEQYF.

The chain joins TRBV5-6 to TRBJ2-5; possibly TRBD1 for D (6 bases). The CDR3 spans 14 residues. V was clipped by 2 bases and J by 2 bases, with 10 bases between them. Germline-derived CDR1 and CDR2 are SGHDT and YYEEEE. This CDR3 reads CASSFGQIQETQYF. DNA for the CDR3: TGTGCCAGCAGCTTCGGACAGATTCAAGAGACCCAGTACTTC.

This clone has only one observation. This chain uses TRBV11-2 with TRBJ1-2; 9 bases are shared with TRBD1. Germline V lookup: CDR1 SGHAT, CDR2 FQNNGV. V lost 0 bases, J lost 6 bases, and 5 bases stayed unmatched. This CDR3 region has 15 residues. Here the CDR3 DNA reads TGTGCCAGCAGCTTAGAGTACAGGGGGCGCGATGGCTACACCTTC. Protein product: CASSLEYRGRDGYTF.

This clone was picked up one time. The CDR3 sequence is CSATWNTEAFF. The DNA for the CDR3 is TGCAGTGCAACATGGAACACTGAAGCTTTCTTT. This sequence joins TRBV20-1 and TRBJ1-1; D is unresolved. CDR1 DFQATT and CDR2 SNEGSKA come from the germline V gene (reference sequence). Trimming cost V 6 bases and J 1 base, with 6 bases left between them. The CDR3 runs to 11 residues.

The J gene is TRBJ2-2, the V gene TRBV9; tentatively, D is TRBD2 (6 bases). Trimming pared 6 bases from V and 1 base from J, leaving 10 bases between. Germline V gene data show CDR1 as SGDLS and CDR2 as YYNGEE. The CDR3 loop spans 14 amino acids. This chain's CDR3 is CASTGTQNTGELFF. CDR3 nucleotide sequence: TGTGCCAGCACCGGGACTCAGAACACCGGGGAGCTGTTTTTT. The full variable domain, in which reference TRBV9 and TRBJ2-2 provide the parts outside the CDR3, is DSGVTQTPKHLITATGQRVTLRCSPRSGDLSVYWYQQSLDQGLQFLIQYYNGEERAKGNILERFSAQQFPDLHSELNLSSLELGDSALYFCASTGTQNTGELFFGEGSRLTVL.

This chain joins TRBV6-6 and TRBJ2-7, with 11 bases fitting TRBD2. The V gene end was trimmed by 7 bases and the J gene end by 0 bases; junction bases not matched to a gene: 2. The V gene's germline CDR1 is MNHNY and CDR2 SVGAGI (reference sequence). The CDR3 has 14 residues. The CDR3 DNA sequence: TGTGCCAGCACTACTAGCGGGAGCTCCTACGAGCAGTACTTC. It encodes CASTTSGSSYEQYF.